A selection of T cell receptor beta chains follows, all from one sample in a study of shared clonotypes between healthy human individuals. TCRdb keeps only in-frame clones here, not all; method: immunoSEQ multiplex PCR. The data show some 1,400,000 clones, roughly 95% seen once. Sequencing was carried out using naive CD4+ T cells sorted from blood. These receptors were taken from a young man in good health. The CDR3 runs from the conserved cysteine through the conserved F or W. D genes are given only for firm matches. Some rows mark clone size as missing; the rest say once, few, many or name a class of expanded clone.

j_call,d_call,clone_size,v_call,cdr3_aa,cdr3_nt
TRBJ1-2,NA,NA,TRBV5-1,CASSPEMPRSYYGYTF,TGCGCCAGCAGCCCTGAAATGCCCCGAAGCTACTATGGCTACACCTTC
TRBJ2-3,NA,NA,TRBV6-5,CASSRQVPSTDTQYF,TGTGCCAGCAGTCGACAGGTCCCGTCCACAGATACGCAGTATTTT
TRBJ2-7,NA,once,TRBV7-2,CASSMPGLNYEQYF,TGTGCCAGCAGCATGCCGGGACTGAACTACGAGCAGTACTTC
TRBJ2-3,NA,once,TRBV7-9,CASRSEGVSTDTQYF,TGTGCCAGCAGGTCGGAGGGGGTTAGCACAGATACGCAGTATTTT
TRBJ2-5,NA,NA,TRBV10-3,CATAVGVVTQETQYF,TGTGCCACCGCCGTGGGGGTCGTCACACAAGAGACCCAGTACTTC
TRBJ2-7,NA,NA,TRBV2,CASRTGPNYEQYF,TGTGCCAGCAGAACCGGGCCAAACTACGAGCAGTACTTC
TRBJ1-2,NA,NA,TRBV9,CASSATAANYGYTF,TGTGCCAGCAGCGCCACCGCAGCTAACTATGGCTACACCTTC
TRBJ1-5,NA,NA,TRBV14,CASSQVSGFRGQPQHF,TGTGCCAGCAGTCAGGTCTCAGGGTTTCGGGGGCAGCCCCAGCATTTT
TRBJ2-3,NA,NA,TRBV5-1,CASSYLVPGPSTDTQYF,TGCGCCAGCAGCTACCTAGTCCCGGGACCCAGCACAGATACGCAGTATTTT
TRBJ2-5,TRBD2,once,TRBV7-3,CASSSGLAVQETQYF,TGTGCCAGCAGCTCCGGACTAGCGGTACAAGAGACCCAGTACTTC
TRBJ1-5,NA,NA,TRBV7-2,CASSQDRRNQPQHF,TGTGCCAGCAGCCAAGACAGACGCAATCAGCCCCAGCATTTT
TRBJ2-1,NA,NA,TRBV4-1,CASSQLPTGTGIDEQFF,TGCGCCAGCAGCCAGCTCCCCACCGGGACTGGCATTGATGAGCAGTTCTTC
TRBJ1-2,NA,NA,TRBV18,CASSPLTGTVPYYGYTF,TGTGCCAGCTCACCACTAACGGGGACCGTGCCGTACTATGGCTACACCTTC
TRBJ2-7,TRBD1,NA,TRBV28,CASSSLLGQGYEQYF,TGTGCCAGCAGTTCTCTACTCGGACAGGGGTACGAGCAGTACTTC
TRBJ1-1,TRBD1,NA,TRBV7-9,CASSPTRGQGRNTEAFF,TGTGCCAGCAGCCCCACGAGGGGACAGGGACGGAACACTGAAGCTTTCTTT
TRBJ2-7,TRBD1,NA,TRBV18,CASSLQGQGVAYEQYF,TGTGCCAGCTCACTTCAAGGACAGGGGGTCGCCTACGAGCAGTACTTC
TRBJ2-2,NA,NA,TRBV18,CASSPLSPQGNNTGELFF,TGTGCCAGCTCACCACTATCCCCACAGGGTAACAACACCGGGGAGCTGTTTTTT
TRBJ2-1,NA,NA,TRBV4-2,CASSQDLAADREQFF,TGTGCCAGCAGCCAAGACCTCGCGGCCGACAGGGAGCAGTTCTTC
TRBJ2-1,NA,NA,TRBV20-1,CSAVRNEQFF,TGCAGTGCCGTGAGGAATGAGCAGTTCTTC
TRBJ1-3,TRBD1,NA,TRBV6-5,CASSRGTDSGNTIYF,TGTGCCAGCAGCAGAGGGACAGACTCTGGAAACACCATATATTTT
TRBJ2-3,NA,NA,TRBV5-1,CASNVGTQDTQYF,TGCGCCAGCAATGTGGGGACTCAAGATACGCAGTATTTT
TRBJ2-5,NA,NA,TRBV5-5,CASSLVVRGTSNGETQYF,TGTGCCAGCAGCTTGGTGGTCAGGGGGACTTCTAACGGAGAGACCCAGTACTTC
TRBJ2-3,TRBD2,NA,TRBV5-4,CASSDEAGVFSDTQYF,TGTGCCAGCAGCGACGAAGCGGGAGTTTTTTCAGATACGCAGTATTTT
TRBJ2-1,NA,once,TRBV29-1,CSVEALSVGNEQFF,TGCAGCGTTGAAGCCCTTAGCGTGGGGAATGAGCAGTTCTTC
TRBJ2-1,NA,NA,TRBV28,CASSLFQGPGEQFF,TGTGCCAGCAGTTTATTTCAGGGGCCGGGTGAGCAGTTCTTC
TRBJ1-1,NA,NA,TRBV18,CASSPTGHLNTEAFF,TGTGCCAGCTCACCTACGGGACACCTGAACACTGAAGCTTTCTTT
TRBJ2-5,NA,NA,TRBV18,CASSPPGGRSGSETQYF,TGTGCCAGCTCACCACCAGGCGGCAGGTCGGGTTCTGAGACCCAGTACTTC
TRBJ2-2,NA,NA,TRBV7-9,CASSREGSRTGELFF,TGTGCCAGCAGCCGCGAGGGGTCGCGCACCGGGGAGCTGTTTTTT
TRBJ1-1,NA,NA,TRBV11-2,CASNSEGYTEAFF,TGTGCCAGCAACTCGGAGGGGTACACTGAAGCTTTCTTT
TRBJ2-3,TRBD1,NA,TRBV5-1,CASSQSPGTGPDTQYF,TGCGCCAGCAGCCAATCCCCCGGGACAGGGCCAGATACGCAGTATTTT
TRBJ1-3,NA,NA,TRBV19,CASSRWSGNTIYF,TGTGCCAGTAGCCGATGGTCTGGAAACACCATATATTTT
TRBJ2-2,NA,NA,TRBV18,CASSGGGANTGELFF,TGTGCCAGCTCCGGCGGTGGCGCGAACACCGGGGAGCTGTTTTTT
TRBJ2-7,NA,NA,TRBV25-1,CASSALGGTYEQYF,TGTGCCAGCAGTGCGCTGGGGGGAACCTACGAGCAGTACTTC
TRBJ2-5,NA,NA,TRBV10-3,CAIRSGQGGETQYF,TGTGCCATCAGAAGCGGACAGGGAGGGGAGACCCAGTACTTC
TRBJ2-5,NA,NA,TRBV29-1,CSVQGTPKALQETQYF,TGCAGCGTTCAGGGTACCCCCAAGGCCCTCCAAGAGACCCAGTACTTC
TRBJ2-3,NA,once,TRBV27,CASRADTYTDTQYF,TGTGCCAGCCGGGCCGATACCTATACAGATACGCAGTATTTT
TRBJ2-3,NA,NA,TRBV30,CALGAVTDTQYF,TGTGCCTTGGGGGCAGTCACAGATACGCAGTATTTT
TRBJ2-2,TRBD2,NA,TRBV25-1,CASSSPRTSGRFSGELFF,TGTGCCAGCAGTTCTCCTAGGACGAGCGGGAGATTTTCCGGGGAGCTGTTTTTT
TRBJ2-2,NA,NA,TRBV15,CATSRDTTGELFF,TGTGCCACCAGCCGGGACACAACCGGGGAGCTGTTTTTT
TRBJ1-2,NA,NA,TRBV20-1,CSASSVYGYTF,TGCAGTGCTAGTTCTGTCTATGGCTACACCTTC
TRBJ2-1,NA,NA,TRBV7-2,CASSLGRRLSSYNEQFF,TGTGCCAGCAGCTTGGGGAGGCGTCTGAGCTCCTACAATGAGCAGTTCTTC
TRBJ1-5,NA,once,TRBV5-1,CASSLEGGTDQPQHF,TGCGCCAGCAGCTTGGAGGGTGGGACCGATCAGCCCCAGCATTTT
TRBJ2-7,TRBD2,NA,TRBV19,CASSIRLAGSYEQYF,TGTGCCAGTAGTATACGACTAGCGGGCTCCTACGAGCAGTACTTC
TRBJ2-7,TRBD2,NA,TRBV5-1,CASALGRENGEQYF,TGCGCCAGCGCCCTGGGGCGGGAGAACGGCGAGCAGTACTTC
TRBJ2-7,TRBD1,NA,TRBV5-5,CASSRDSLTYEQYF,TGTGCCAGCAGCCGGGACAGCCTCACCTACGAGCAGTACTTC
TRBJ1-4,NA,NA,TRBV28,CASSFGVTNEKLFF,TGTGCCAGCAGTTTCGGGGTAACTAATGAAAAACTGTTTTTT
TRBJ2-1,NA,NA,TRBV5-1,CASSLDAQGFKFF,TGCGCCAGCAGCTTGGACGCTCAGGGATTTAAGTTCTTC
TRBJ2-1,TRBD2,NA,TRBV9,CASSEGPGLADNEQFF,TGTGCCAGCAGCGAAGGACCGGGACTAGCGGACAATGAGCAGTTCTTC
TRBJ1-1,NA,NA,TRBV6-5,CASSYRLVSGTEAFF,TGTGCCAGCAGTTATCGGTTGGTCTCTGGTACTGAAGCTTTCTTT
TRBJ1-3,NA,NA,TRBV10-3,CAISGRTISGNTIYF,TGTGCCATCAGTGGAAGGACGATCTCTGGAAACACCATATATTTT
TRBJ2-5,TRBD2,NA,TRBV13,CASSLEGLAGGETQYF,TGTGCCAGCAGCTTAGAGGGACTAGCGGGAGGGGAGACCCAGTACTTC
TRBJ1-2,NA,few,TRBV27,CASSLAFDYGYTF,TGTGCCAGCAGTTTGGCCTTTGACTATGGCTACACCTTC
TRBJ2-6,NA,NA,TRBV7-3,CASSFGNQANVLTF,TGTGCCAGCAGCTTCGGGAACCAGGCCAACGTCCTGACTTTC
TRBJ2-7,TRBD1,NA,TRBV7-2,CASSRDRGRSVPYEQYF,TGTGCCAGCAGTAGGGACAGGGGGAGGTCTGTCCCCTACGAGCAGTACTTC
TRBJ2-7,TRBD1,NA,TRBV5-1,CASSPRDRVLEQYF,TGCGCCAGCAGCCCCAGGGACAGGGTACTCGAGCAGTACTTC
TRBJ1-5,TRBD1,NA,TRBV19,CASSTRQGAPGQPQHF,TGTGCCAGTAGTACCCGACAGGGGGCGCCTGGTCAGCCCCAGCATTTT
TRBJ2-1,TRBD2,once,TRBV29-1,CSVKPGLAYNEQFF,TGCAGCGTCAAACCGGGACTAGCTTACAATGAGCAGTTCTTC
TRBJ1-1,NA,NA,TRBV28,CASSPPGSSEAFF,TGTGCCAGCAGCCCACCGGGGAGCTCTGAAGCTTTCTTT
TRBJ1-3,TRBD1,NA,TRBV15,CATRAGTGLAGNTIYF,TGTGCCACCAGAGCCGGGACAGGGCTCGCTGGAAACACCATATATTTT